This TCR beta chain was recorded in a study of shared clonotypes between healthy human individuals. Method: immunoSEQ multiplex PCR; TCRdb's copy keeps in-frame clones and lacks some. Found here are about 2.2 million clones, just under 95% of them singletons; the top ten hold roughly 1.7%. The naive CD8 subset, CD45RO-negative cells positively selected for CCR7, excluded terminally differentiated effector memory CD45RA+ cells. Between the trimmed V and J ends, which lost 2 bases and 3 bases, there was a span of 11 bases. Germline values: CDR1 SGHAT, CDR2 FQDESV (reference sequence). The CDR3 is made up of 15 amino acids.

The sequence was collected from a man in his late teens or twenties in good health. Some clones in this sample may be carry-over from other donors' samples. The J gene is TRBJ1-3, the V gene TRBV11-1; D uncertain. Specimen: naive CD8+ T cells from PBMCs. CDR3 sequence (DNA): TGTGCCAGCAGCTTATTTGGAAACTTTGGAAACACCATATATTTT. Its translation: CASSLFGNFGNTIYF.